The 24 T cell receptor beta chains below come from one sample, sequenced in a study of blood T cell repertoires in COVID-19. Only in-frame clones appear in the TCRdb table, and some are missing; sequencing was by immunoSEQ multiplex PCR. The data show roughly 60,000 clones, roughly four fifths seen once. Input material: peripheral blood. The receptor set was obtained from a man older than 75 with acute or convalescent COVID-19.

This clone was observed a handful of times. This chain joins TRBV11-2 and TRBJ1-2; a weak D match, TRBD1 (5 bases). V was cut by 5 bases and J by 7 bases, with 17 bases left in between. CDR3 length: 14 amino acids. Germline CDR1 SGHAT, CDR2 FQNNGV. The DNA for the CDR3 is TGTGCCAGCAGCCCCCGCAGGGAGGGTAGTGGCTACACCTTC. It specifies CASSPRREGSGYTF.

This sequence joins TRBV2 and TRBJ2-3; 8 nucleotides match TRBD1. The V and J ends lost 7 bases and 2 bases, in that order; junction bases with no gene match: 2. Germline loops: CDR1 SNHLY, CDR2 FYNNEI. The CDR3 spans 13 residues. The CDR3 bases are TGTGCCAGCAACAGGGGGAACACAGATACGCAGTATTTT. This sequence encodes CASNRGNTDTQYF.

This chain links TRBV11-2 with TRBJ2-7; D gene unclear. Germline values: CDR1 SGHAT, CDR2 FQNNGV. Between the trimmed V and J ends, which lost 0 bases and 0 bases, there was a span of 15 bases. This CDR3 comprises 17 residues. The CDR3 DNA follows: TGTGCCAGCAGCTTAGATTGGATCGGGTTGAGCTCCTACGAGCAGTACTTC. As protein: CASSLDWIGLSSYEQYF.

This clone is classed as medium-sized (0.01 to 0.1%). The rearrangement links TRBV7-9 to TRBJ1-2, with D unresolved. The germline gives CDR1 SEHNR, CDR2 FQNEAQ (reference sequence). Trimming took 4 bases from V and 10 from J, leaving 19 bases between them. The CDR3 is 14 amino acids. This CDR3 reads CASSSSAALVVYTF. In nucleotides, the CDR3 is TGTGCCAGCAGCTCGAGCGCCGCTTTGGTGGTCTACACCTTC. Combining the CDR3 with reference TRBV7-9 and TRBJ1-2 gives the whole variable domain DTGVSQNPRHKITKRGQNVTFRCDPISEHNRLYWYRQTLGQGPEFLTYFQNEAQLEKSRLLSDRFSAERPKGSFSTLEIQRTEQGDSAMYLCASSSSAALVVYTFGSGTRLTVV.

The chain employs TRBV11-2 and TRBJ1-4, with a possible D match to TRBD1 (5 bases). Germline lookup yields CDR1 SGHAT and CDR2 FQNNGV. This CDR3 is built from 14 residues. V shed 5 bases and J shed 8 bases, with 15 bases lying between them. The CDR3 here is CASSGRQKGEKLFF. For the CDR3, the DNA is TGTGCCAGCAGCGGCCGACAGAAAGGGGAAAAACTGTTTTTT.

The chain has TRBV5-4 and TRBJ2-7, with D possibly matching TRBD1 (5 bases). Germline V gene lookup returns CDR1 SGHNT and CDR2 YYREEE (reference sequence). V lost 3 bases and J 2 bases, leaving 15 bases between the germline ends. This CDR3 contains 15 residues. The CDR3 loop reads CASSYPGRATYEQYF. DNA of the CDR3: TGTGCCAGCAGCTACCCGGGCAGGGCCACCTACGAGCAGTACTTC.

This chain joins TRBV5-1 and TRBJ1-4, with 7 nucleotides matching TRBD1. The CDR3 spans 14 residues. Germline-derived CDR1 and CDR2 are SGHRS and YFSETQ. The ends lost 2 bases at V and 8 bases at J; junction bases unmatched: 6. CDR3 region: CASSLGQGVEKLFF. For the CDR3, the DNA is TGCGCCAGCAGCTTAGGGCAGGGGGTAGAAAAACTGTTTTTT. Full variable domain (remainder filled in from reference TRBV5-1 and TRBJ1-4): KAGVTQTPRYLIKTRGQQVTLSCSPISGHRSVSWYQQTPGQGLQFLFEYFSETQRNKGNFPGRFSGRQFSNSRSEMNVSTLELGDSALYLCASSLGQGVEKLFFGSGTQLSVL.

The chain links TRBV4-2 to TRBJ1-2; 7 bases line up with TRBD1. V trimming: 0 bases; J trimming: 7 bases; junction bases outside the gene matches: 8. Germline CDR1 LGHNA, CDR2 YNFKEQ. The CDR3 has 15 amino acids. The CDR3 spells CASSQEDAQGSGYTF. CDR3 DNA: TGTGCCAGCAGCCAAGAGGACGCACAGGGGTCTGGCTACACCTTC.

The chain combines TRBV25-1 with TRBJ2-1; D might be TRBD1 (7 bases). Germline CDR1 and CDR2: MGHDK and SYGVNS. Trimming stripped 2 bases from V and 7 bases from J, with 15 bases between. The CDR3 loop spans 15 amino acids. Here the CDR3 reads CASSEVGRGRNEQFF. Written as DNA, the CDR3 is TGTGCCAGCAGTGAAGTTGGCAGGGGGAGGAATGAGCAGTTCTTC.

V and J are TRBV11-3 and TRBJ2-3; D remains unclear. CDR3 length equals 16 residues. CDR1 SGHNT and CDR2 YENEEA come from the germline V gene. Trimming took 0 bases from V and 0 from J, leaving 10 bases between them. The CDR3 sequence is CASSLETVGSTDTQYF. CDR3 in DNA: TGTGCCAGCAGCTTAGAAACTGTCGGGAGCACAGATACGCAGTATTTT. The full variable domain, with the rest looked up from reference TRBV11-3 and TRBJ2-3, is EAGVVQSPRYKIIEKKQPVAFWCNPISGHNTLYWYLQNLGQGPELLIRYENEEAVDDSQLPKDRFSAERLKGVDSTLKIQPAELGDSAVYLCASSLETVGSTDTQYFGPGTRLTVL.

The chain recombines TRBV18 with TRBJ1-6; TRBD1 aligns across 9 bases. CDR3 length: 14 residues. Germline values: CDR1 KGHSH, CDR2 LQKENI. Trimming at V came to 4 bases and at J to 8 bases, leaving 3 bases not matched to a gene. Here the CDR3 reads CASSQTGGDSPLHF. The CDR3 DNA follows: TGTGCCAGCTCACAGACAGGGGGGGATTCACCCCTCCACTTT.

This rearrangement joins TRBV5-4 to TRBJ2-3, with D tentatively TRBD1 (5 bases). Germline V gene lookup returns CDR1 SGHNT and CDR2 YYREEE (reference sequence). CDR3 length equals 13 residues. Trimming took 4 bases from V and 4 from J, leaving 10 bases between them. In DNA form, the CDR3 reads TGTGCCAGCAGCGACCAAGGGGCAGATACGCAGTATTTT. It yields the protein CASSDQGADTQYF.

The chain recombines TRBV13 with TRBJ1-3; TRBD1 might be the D (6 bases). Germline V gives CDR1 PRHDT, CDR2 FYEKMQ (reference sequence). CDR3 size: 18 residues. V lost 1 base to trimming and J lost 2 bases, with 18 bases between them. In DNA, the CDR3 is TGTGCCAGCAGCTTAGAGGCCCCTACAGGGTCTCCTGGAAACACCATATATTTT. Translated, it gives CASSLEAPTGSPGNTIYF.

V gene TRBV5-1 combines with J gene TRBJ2-1, with 7 bases matching TRBD1. Germline trimming cut 0 bases from V and 3 bases from J; bases unmatched to any gene: 3. Germline lookup yields CDR1 SGHRS and CDR2 YFSETQ. The CDR3 has 15 amino acids. The CDR3 spells CASSLAGQDYNEQFF. The CDR3 DNA reads TGCGCCAGCAGCTTGGCCGGACAGGACTACAATGAGCAGTTCTTC.

This clone was recorded a few times. This chain connects TRBV7-9 to TRBJ2-1, with 8 positions matching TRBD2. The CDR3 covers 14 residues. J lost 5 bases, V lost 5 bases, and 5 bases had no gene match. The germline CDR1 and CDR2 sequences are SEHNR and FQNEAQ (reference sequence). For the CDR3, the DNA is TGTGCCAGCAGCACGGGACTAGAACACAATGAGCAGTTCTTC. This codes for CASSTGLEHNEQFF.

This clone was detected only a few times. The genes are TRBV5-1 and TRBJ2-7, with 8 bases matching TRBD1. The CDR3 runs to 15 residues. Germline V gene lookup returns CDR1 SGHRS and CDR2 YFSETQ. The junction had 6 bases not matched to a gene; V was cut back by 3 bases and J by 1 base. DNA of the CDR3: TGCGCCAGCAGCTCCGGACAGGGATGGTCCTACGAGCAGTACTTC. It translates to CASSSGQGWSYEQYF.

The genes are TRBV5-1 and TRBJ2-5; 7 bases are a match to TRBD2. Germline values: CDR1 SGHRS, CDR2 YFSETQ. V shed 0 bases and J 5 bases; nucleotides not matched to a gene: 10. The CDR3 is made up of 16 amino acids. CDR3 DNA sequence: TGCGCCAGCAGCTTGGAATTGGCGGGGGAGAGGGAGACCCAGTACTTC. Translated: CASSLELAGERETQYF.

This clone was detected only once. DNA for the CDR3: TGTGCCAGCAGCCAACTGTACTCTGGGGCCAACGTCCTGACTTTC. Translated: CASSQLYSGANVLTF. This chain uses TRBV3-1 (or the pseudogene TRBV3-2) with TRBJ2-6; D call uncertain. V lost 2 bases and J 0 bases, leaving 5 bases between the germline ends. The CDR3 consists of 15 residues. Germline V gene sequence: CDR1 LGHDT, CDR2 YNNKEL (reference sequence).

This clone was detected once. The gene calls are TRBV5-1 and TRBJ1-1, with unresolved D. Trimming took 3 bases from V and 1 from J, leaving 10 bases between them. Germline V gene lookup returns CDR1 SGHRS and CDR2 YFSETQ. CDR3 length: 14 residues. The CDR3 nucleotides are TGCGCCAGCAGCTCAGGCACCACGAACACTGAAGCTTTCTTT. Amino acids: CASSSGTTNTEAFF.

The chain recombines TRBV13 with TRBJ1-1; weak D call: TRBD1 (5 bases). V lost 1 base, J lost 4 bases, and 7 bases lay in between. This CDR3 has 13 residues. Germline V lookup: CDR1 PRHDT, CDR2 FYEKMQ (reference sequence). CDR3 in DNA: TGTGCCAGCAGCTTAGAAGGGGTCACTGAAGCTTTCTTT. Protein: CASSLEGVTEAFF.

This clone was counted once. The rearrangement uses TRBV3-1 (or the pseudogene TRBV3-2) and TRBJ2-3; D not resolved. CDR1 LGHDT and CDR2 YNNKEL come from the germline V gene (reference sequence). The CDR3 contains 15 residues. V was clipped by 1 base and J by 4 bases, with 12 bases between them. The CDR3 reads CASSQGPSRADTQYF. CDR3 in DNA: TGTGCCAGCAGCCAAGGTCCAAGCCGGGCAGATACGCAGTATTTT.

The chain combines TRBV3-1 (or the pseudogene TRBV3-2) with TRBJ2-1; 8 nucleotides agree with TRBD2. J was trimmed by 4 bases and V by 7 bases; bases with no gene match: 9. CDR3 length: 15 amino acids. Germline assignment: CDR1 LGHDT and CDR2 YNNKEL (reference sequence). CDR3 bases: TGTGCCAGCAACACCGGGACTAGAGGTTACAATGAGCAGTTCTTC. Protein product: CASNTGTRGYNEQFF.

The rearrangement joins TRBV2 to TRBJ1-3, with D hard to call. Germline loops: CDR1 SNHLY, CDR2 FYNNEI. Trimming took off 5 bases at V and 6 bases at J, with 11 bases between the two ends. This CDR3 is built from 13 residues. CDR3 nucleotide sequence: TGTGCCAGCAGTATTATCCAGGCAAACACCATATATTTT. Residues: CASSIIQANTIYF. Combining the CDR3 with reference TRBV2 and TRBJ1-3 gives the whole variable domain EPEVTQTPSHQVTQMGQEVILRCVPISNHLYFYWYRQILGQKVEFLVSFYNNEISEKSEIFDDQFSVERPDGSNFTLKIRSTKLEDSAMYFCASSIIQANTIYFGEGSWLTVV.

V is TRBV19 and J is TRBJ1-6; possible D gene TRBD1, 5 bases. The germline V gene encodes CDR1 LNHDA and CDR2 SQIVND (reference sequence). Trimming removed 5 bases at V and 10 bases at J, with 18 bases between. The CDR3 spans 15 residues. This CDR3 is CASSGTSLRGSPLHF. The DNA for the CDR3 is TGTGCCAGTAGTGGCACGTCCCTCCGGGGGTCACCCCTCCACTTT. The whole variable domain, filled in from reference TRBV19 and TRBJ1-6, reads DGGITQSPKYLFRKEGQNVTLSCEQNLNHDAMYWYRQDPGQGLRLIYYSQIVNDFQKGDIAEGYSVSREKKESFPLTVTSAQKNPTAFYLCASSGTSLRGSPLHFGNGTRLTVT.